This TCR beta chain came from a study of T-cell memory formation after mild COVID-19. About the study: Largely, TCR clusters stayed within a single donor.

TCRdb re-called the 5' RACE reads through MiXCR, storing one row per CDR3 protein. The sample contains about half a million distinct CDR3 sequences, around a sixth of which appear only once. General study points: Clones contracting across day 15 to 85 had a balanced CD4/CD8 profile; later expanding clones leaned CD4+. The pre-infection memory compartment contained some responding clones, suggesting cross-reactive memory joined. Unconfirmed was the SARS-CoV-2 specificity of second-wave clones that peaked on day 37.

About this clonotype: Its specificity is unknown.

This CDR3 is built from 14 residues. Germline V CDR1 and CDR2: DFQATT, SNEGSKA (reference sequence). Trimming took off 2 bases at V and 1 base at J, with 11 bases between the two ends. The TCR was taken from an adult woman who had mild COVID-19 (a few samples of this study predate the infection). Cell type and time point are not known. The chain carries TRBV20-1 and TRBJ2-5; D uncertain. Sequencing was done on a sample of PBMCs or a T cell subset sorted from them (not recorded which). DNA of the CDR3: TGCAGTGCTAGACCAACAGACACCCAAGAGACCCAGTACTTC. It translates to CSARPTDTQETQYF.